These T cell receptor beta chains were read from a single sample in a study of control samples from healthy donors and cancer patients. Using immunoSEQ multiplex PCR, the repertoire was profiled, and TCRdb retains in-frame clones only, with some absent. The sample holds about 69,000 clones, roughly 89% seen once. The sample consisted of PBMCs. All receptors derive from a man aged 55 to 69 with colorectal cancer. Both conserved end residues are part of each CDR3. A D gene is named only where the DNA matches it firmly. Clone size is shown for a subset of rows, as once, few, many or a class of expanded clone.

D gene: TRBD2; J gene: TRBJ2-7; V gene: TRBV18; clone size: .; CDR3 protein: CASSPQLASGTAYEQYF; CDR3 DNA: TGTGCCAGCTCACCACAGCTCGCAAGCGGGACTGCCTACGAGCAGTACTTC
D gene: .; J gene: TRBJ1-5; V gene: TRBV9; clone size: .; CDR3 protein: CASSVQNQPQHF; CDR3 DNA: TGTGCCAGCAGCGTACAGAATCAGCCCCAGCATTTT
D gene: .; J gene: TRBJ2-2; V gene: TRBV18; clone size: .; CDR3 protein: CASSPFRGAGDTGELFF; CDR3 DNA: TGTGCCAGCTCACCATTCCGGGGGGCCGGGGACACCGGGGAGCTGTTTTTT
D gene: .; J gene: TRBJ1-5; V gene: TRBV19; clone size: .; CDR3 protein: CASSLADQPQHF; CDR3 DNA: TGTGCCAGTAGTTTGGCCGATCAGCCCCAGCATTTT
D gene: TRBD1; J gene: TRBJ1-2; V gene: TRBV2; clone size: .; CDR3 protein: CASSPDRNYGYTF; CDR3 DNA: TGTGCCAGCAGTCCGGACAGGAACTATGGCTACACCTTC
D gene: .; J gene: TRBJ2-2; V gene: TRBV27; clone size: .; CDR3 protein: CASSLEHTGELFF; CDR3 DNA: TGTGCCAGCAGTCTTGAGCACACCGGGGAGCTGTTTTTT
D gene: .; J gene: TRBJ1-1; V gene: TRBV27; clone size: .; CDR3 protein: CASSFRALGNTEAFF; CDR3 DNA: TGTGCCAGCAGTTTCCGTGCCTTGGGGAACACTGAAGCTTTCTTT
D gene: TRBD1; J gene: TRBJ1-3; V gene: TRBV7-6; clone size: .; CDR3 protein: CASSSGTGASGNTIYF; CDR3 DNA: TGTGCCAGCAGCTCCGGGACAGGGGCTTCTGGAAACACCATATATTTT
D gene: .; J gene: TRBJ2-3; V gene: TRBV4-2; clone size: .; CDR3 protein: CASSQDDEDTQYF; CDR3 DNA: TGTGCCAGCAGCCAAGATGATGAAGATACGCAGTATTTT
D gene: .; J gene: TRBJ1-1; V gene: TRBV20-1; clone size: .; CDR3 protein: CMSRVNTEAFF; CDR3 DNA: TGCATGTCCAGGGTGAACACTGAAGCTTTCTTT
D gene: .; J gene: TRBJ2-2; V gene: TRBV30; clone size: .; CDR3 protein: CAWRKAANTGELFF; CDR3 DNA: TGTGCCTGGAGAAAAGCGGCGAACACCGGGGAGCTGTTTTTT
D gene: .; J gene: TRBJ2-1; V gene: TRBV6-5; clone size: once; CDR3 protein: CASLAKALFF; CDR3 DNA: TGTGCCAGCCTAGCTAAAGCGTTATTCTTC
D gene: .; J gene: TRBJ2-5; V gene: TRBV6-5; clone size: .; CDR3 protein: CASSYLETQYF; CDR3 DNA: TGTGCCAGCAGTTACTTAGAGACCCAGTACTTC
D gene: .; J gene: TRBJ2-4; V gene: TRBV2; clone size: once; CDR3 protein: CATLDRLAKNIQYF; CDR3 DNA: TGTGCCACCCTGGACAGACTAGCCAAAAACATTCAGTACTTC
D gene: TRBD1; J gene: TRBJ2-2; V gene: TRBV6-5; clone size: .; CDR3 protein: CASNRQGANTGELFF; CDR3 DNA: TGTGCCAGCAATAGACAGGGGGCGAACACCGGGGAGCTGTTTTTT
D gene: TRBD2; J gene: TRBJ2-1; V gene: TRBV9; clone size: .; CDR3 protein: CASTISGGALNEQFF; CDR3 DNA: TGTGCCAGCACCATTAGCGGGGGGGCCCTCAATGAGCAGTTCTTC
D gene: .; J gene: TRBJ2-4; V gene: TRBV12-5; clone size: .; CDR3 protein: CASGFGRAINIQYF; CDR3 DNA: TGTGCTAGTGGTTTTGGCAGGGCGATAAACATTCAGTACTTC
D gene: .; J gene: TRBJ1-4; V gene: TRBV21-1; clone size: .; CDR3 protein: CASNGQGWTEKLFF; CDR3 DNA: TGTGCCAGCAACGGACAGGGTTGGACTGAAAAACTGTTTTTT
D gene: .; J gene: TRBJ2-7; V gene: TRBV7-2; clone size: .; CDR3 protein: CASSLDFPIYEQYF; CDR3 DNA: TGTGCCAGCAGCTTGGACTTCCCAATCTACGAGCAGTACTTC
D gene: TRBD1; J gene: TRBJ1-1; V gene: TRBV7-9; clone size: .; CDR3 protein: CASSPRTGTGKDTEAFF; CDR3 DNA: TGTGCCAGCAGCCCCAGGACAGGGACGGGAAAAGACACTGAAGCTTTCTTT
D gene: .; J gene: TRBJ2-6; V gene: TRBV6-2/TRBV6-3; clone size: .; CDR3 protein: CASSYGSSGANVLTF; CDR3 DNA: TGTGCCAGCAGTTACGGTAGCTCTGGGGCCAACGTCCTGACTTTC
D gene: .; J gene: TRBJ2-7; V gene: TRBV13; clone size: .; CDR3 protein: CASSLGGVEQYF; CDR3 DNA: TGTGCCAGCAGCTTAGGAGGGGTCGAGCAGTACTTC
D gene: .; J gene: TRBJ1-6; V gene: TRBV28; clone size: .; CDR3 protein: CASRQGGSNSPLHF; CDR3 DNA: TGTGCCAGCAGACAGGGCGGGAGTAATTCACCCCTCCACTTT
D gene: .; J gene: TRBJ2-3; V gene: TRBV28; clone size: .; CDR3 protein: CASRNPGDTQYF; CDR3 DNA: TGTGCCAGCAGGAACCCAGGAGATACGCAGTATTTT
D gene: .; J gene: TRBJ1-1; V gene: TRBV2; clone size: once; CDR3 protein: CASRYREGNTEAFF; CDR3 DNA: TGTGCCAGCAGGTACAGGGAGGGAAACACTGAAGCTTTCTTT
D gene: .; J gene: TRBJ1-5; V gene: TRBV18; clone size: .; CDR3 protein: CASSPTINQPQHF; CDR3 DNA: TGTGCCAGCTCACCGACAATCAATCAGCCCCAGCATTTT
D gene: .; J gene: TRBJ2-2; V gene: TRBV5-1; clone size: .; CDR3 protein: CASSLPALAGLNTGELFF; CDR3 DNA: TGCGCCAGCAGCTTGCCGGCCCTCGCGGGTTTGAACACCGGGGAGCTGTTTTTT
D gene: .; J gene: TRBJ2-7; V gene: TRBV9; clone size: .; CDR3 protein: CASSPGRPYSYEQYF; CDR3 DNA: TGTGCCAGCAGCCCCGGCAGGCCGTATTCCTACGAGCAGTACTTC
D gene: .; J gene: TRBJ1-4; V gene: TRBV18; clone size: .; CDR3 protein: CASSKTGRSNEKLFF; CDR3 DNA: TGTGCCAGCTCCAAGACGGGGCGATCTAATGAAAAACTGTTTTTT
D gene: .; J gene: TRBJ1-1; V gene: TRBV6-5; clone size: .; CDR3 protein: CASKAGVDTEAFF; CDR3 DNA: TGTGCCAGCAAGGCAGGGGTGGACACTGAAGCTTTCTTT
D gene: .; J gene: TRBJ2-5; V gene: TRBV5-4; clone size: .; CDR3 protein: CASSLGFDILVGETQYF; CDR3 DNA: TGTGCCAGCAGCTTAGGCTTCGACATTCTAGTGGGGGAGACCCAGTACTTC
D gene: .; J gene: TRBJ2-2; V gene: TRBV11-2; clone size: .; CDR3 protein: CASSLGAGPTGELFF; CDR3 DNA: TGTGCCAGCAGCTTAGGGGCTGGACCCACCGGGGAGCTGTTTTTT
D gene: .; J gene: TRBJ2-3; V gene: TRBV5-1; clone size: .; CDR3 protein: CASLPARGSTDTQYF; CDR3 DNA: TGCGCCAGCCTCCCGGCGAGGGGCAGCACAGATACGCAGTATTTT
D gene: .; J gene: TRBJ2-1; V gene: TRBV21-1; clone size: few; CDR3 protein: CASSKVSGDNEQFF; CDR3 DNA: TGTGCCAGCAGCAAAGTAAGCGGGGATAATGAGCAGTTCTTC
D gene: .; J gene: TRBJ2-7; V gene: TRBV28; clone size: .; CDR3 protein: CASSRSGGYEQYF; CDR3 DNA: TGTGCCAGCAGCCGATCAGGGGGGTACGAGCAGTACTTC
D gene: .; J gene: TRBJ1-1; V gene: TRBV6-1; clone size: .; CDR3 protein: CASSELGGNTEAFF; CDR3 DNA: TGTGCCAGCAGTGAACTAGGCGGGAACACTGAAGCTTTCTTT
D gene: .; J gene: TRBJ1-1; V gene: TRBV19; clone size: .; CDR3 protein: CASRDRRRGTEAFF; CDR3 DNA: TGTGCCAGTAGAGACCGTCGGAGGGGCACTGAAGCTTTCTTT
D gene: .; J gene: TRBJ1-3; V gene: TRBV4-2; clone size: .; CDR3 protein: CASSRPVLFSGNTIYF; CDR3 DNA: TGTGCCAGCAGCCGGCCCGTCCTGTTCTCTGGAAACACCATATATTTT
D gene: TRBD1; J gene: TRBJ1-3; V gene: TRBV19; clone size: once; CDR3 protein: CASKRQGATGNTIYF; CDR3 DNA: TGTGCCAGTAAGCGGCAGGGGGCGACTGGAAACACCATATATTTT
D gene: .; J gene: TRBJ2-7; V gene: TRBV5-6; clone size: .; CDR3 protein: CASSFGRVTYEQYF; CDR3 DNA: TGTGCCAGCAGCTTCGGACGGGTCACCTACGAGCAGTACTTC
D gene: .; J gene: TRBJ2-3; V gene: TRBV30; clone size: .; CDR3 protein: CAWSVAWAEGGSTDTQYF; CDR3 DNA: TGTGCCTGGAGTGTGGCGTGGGCGGAGGGGGGGAGCACAGATACGCAGTATTTT
D gene: .; J gene: TRBJ1-2; V gene: TRBV4-1; clone size: .; CDR3 protein: CASSQVGRDNYGYTF; CDR3 DNA: TGCGCCAGCAGCCAAGTCGGTAGGGATAACTATGGCTACACCTTC